This TCR beta chain was documented in a study of T cell clonality in common variable immunodeficiency. Assay: immunoSEQ multiplex PCR; the TCRdb copy retains only in-frame clones and omits some. The sample includes 15,000 to 20,000 clones, none of them occurring once. Whole-study results and caveats: Compared with controls, CVID subjects had fewer shared TCRbeta clones. CVID subjects showed higher TCRbeta clonality than healthy controls. Fewer deletions and N-nucleotide insertions were reportedly seen in common variable immunodeficiency TCR beta sequences.

CDR1 is MNHNS, CDR2 SASEGT, per germline. CDR3 length: 16 amino acids. V was clipped by 0 bases and J by 0 bases, with 12 bases between them. In this sample, this clone turned up a few times. Its specificity is unknown. The read halts 3 residues ahead of the CDR3 end, with the missing end drawn from the germline J gene. This chain connects TRBV6-1 to TRBJ2-7; D is possibly TRBD1 (5 bases). The TCR sequence derives from a human donor with common variable immunodeficiency. The sample taken for sequencing was peripheral blood mononuclear cells. The CDR3 reads CASSEARGQNSYEQYF. The CDR3 DNA, read in part, is TGTGCCAGCAGTGAAGCAAGGGGTCAGAACTCCTACGAG.